This T cell receptor beta chain was profiled in a study of CD8 T cells in ankylosing spondylitis. The CDR3 sequence is 11 residues long. The V gene lost 4 bases and the J gene lost 7 bases, with 7 bases spanning the gap. Germline assignment: CDR1 MNHEY and CDR2 SVGAGI. TCRdb fed the 5' RACE reads into MiXCR, producing one record per CDR3 protein. The sample consists of 250,000 or so distinct CDR3 sequences, 10% of them appearing once. This clonotype was picked up many times. This chain links TRBV6-5 with TRBJ1-1; TRBD1 might be the D (5 bases). The TCR originated in a male donor with ankylosing spondylitis or in good health (not recorded which). The specimen sequenced was blood, either unsorted or a sorted T cell fraction (not recorded which). The CDR3 nucleotides read TGTGCCAGCAGTTGGGGGGGTGAAGCTTTCTTT. Translation: CASSWGGEAFF.